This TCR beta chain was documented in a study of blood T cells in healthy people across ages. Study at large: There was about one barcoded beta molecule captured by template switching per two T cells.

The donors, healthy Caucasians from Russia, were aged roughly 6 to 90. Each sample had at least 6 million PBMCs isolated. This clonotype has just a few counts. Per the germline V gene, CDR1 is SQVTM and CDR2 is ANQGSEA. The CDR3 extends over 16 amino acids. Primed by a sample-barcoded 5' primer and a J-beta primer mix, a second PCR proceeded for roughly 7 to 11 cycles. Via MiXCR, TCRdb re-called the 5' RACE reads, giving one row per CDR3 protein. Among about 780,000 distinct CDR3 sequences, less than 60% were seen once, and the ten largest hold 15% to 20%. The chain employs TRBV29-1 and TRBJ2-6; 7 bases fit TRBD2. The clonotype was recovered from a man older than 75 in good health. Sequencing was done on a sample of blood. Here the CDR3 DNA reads TGCAGTACCCCCGCAAGGGAGGGCTCTGGGGCCAACGTCCTGACTTTC. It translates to CSTPAREGSGANVLTF. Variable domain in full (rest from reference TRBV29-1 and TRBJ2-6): SAVISQKPSRDICQRGTSLTIQCQVDSQVTMMFWYRQQPGQSLTLIATANQGSEATYESGFVIDKFPISRPNLTFSTLTVSNMSPEDSSIYLCSTPAREGSGANVLTFGAGSRLTVL.